This TCR beta chain was sequenced in a study of blood T cell repertoires in COVID-19. Study as a whole: PBMCs, B-cell-depleted T cells, or T cells were the source of the cDNA or gDNA that made up the material.

Libraries were prepared by immunoSEQ multiplex PCR; TCRdb keeps only in-frame clonotypes and omits some of them. The sample contains about 39,000 clones, 80% to 90% of which appear only once. Germline-derived CDR1 and CDR2 are SGHTA and FQGTGA. The CDR3 sequence is 17 residues long. Trimming cost V 5 bases and J 4 bases; bases outside gene matches: 14. The V and J genes are TRBV7-3 and TRBJ2-5, with 9 bases that match TRBD2. The sequence was collected from a man over 45 with active or convalescent COVID-19. The sample consisted of peripheral blood. CDR3 region: CASSPFHLAGAPETQYF. The CDR3 DNA follows: TGTGCCAGCAGCCCATTTCACTTAGCGGGGGCCCCAGAGACCCAGTACTTC.